The 22 T cell receptor beta chains below come from one sample, sequenced in a study of shared clonotypes between healthy human individuals. Cells designated naive CD8 were CD45RO-negative and were positively selected for CCR7, with terminally differentiated effector memory CD45RA+ cells excluded. Sequenced by immunoSEQ multiplex PCR; TCRdb stores in-frame clones only, minus some. This sample has about 580,000 clones, with 95% to 98% found just once. The sequenced material came from naive CD8+ T cells sorted from blood. These receptors were collected from a man aged 25-40 years in good health.

A remark on this clone: Sequence at one end of the junction differs from germline and may be a read error. The V and J genes are TRBV7-7 and TRBJ2-3; TRBD2 might be the D (5 bases). Per germline, CDR1 SSHAT and CDR2 FNYEAQ (reference sequence). The CDR3 length is 14 residues. CDR3 residues: CASSLAHPPVEQYF. The CDR3 DNA reads as TGTGCTAGCAGCTTAGCGCACCCCCCGGTTGAGCAGTATTTT.

The chain employs TRBV5-6 and TRBJ2-1, with TRBD2 matching over 14 bases. The CDR3 runs 18 residues. V shed 4 bases and J 2 bases; nucleotides not matched to a gene: 8. Germline CDR1 and CDR2: SGHDT and YYEEEE. CDR3 DNA sequence: TGTGCCAGCAGCCTGGGACTAGCGGGAGTAAGGACCTACAATGAGCAGTTCTTC. It specifies CASSLGLAGVRTYNEQFF.

The V gene is TRBV7-3, the J gene TRBJ2-3, with 8 bases identical to TRBD2. V trimming: 5 bases; J trimming: 3 bases; junction bases outside the gene matches: 16. This CDR3 region has 18 residues. Germline CDR1 SGHTA, CDR2 FQGTGA. The CDR3 sequence: CASSPKEREKVGTDTQYF. The CDR3 DNA reads as TGTGCCAGCAGCCCCAAGGAGCGGGAGAAGGTTGGGACAGATACGCAGTATTTT. The variable domain in full, with the rest retrieved from reference TRBV7-3 and TRBJ2-3, is GAGVSQTPSNKVTEKGKYVELRCDPISGHTALYWYRQSLGQGPEFLIYFQGTGAADDSGLPNDRFFAVRPEGSVSTLKIQRTERGDSAVYLCASSPKEREKVGTDTQYFGPGTRLTVL.

The CDR3 here is CATLGPLNYGYTF. The CDR3 DNA sequence: TGTGCCACCCTGGGGCCTCTTAACTATGGCTACACCTTC. This chain joins TRBV27 and TRBJ1-2; possible D gene TRBD1, 5 bases. The CDR3 sequence is 13 residues long. V dropped 10 bases and J dropped 1 base, with 13 bases sitting between them. Germline V lookup: CDR1 MNHEY, CDR2 SMNVEV (reference sequence).

The chain employs TRBV27 and TRBJ2-1, with D maybe TRBD2 (5 bases). There are 14 residues in the CDR3. Trimming removed 3 bases from V and 4 bases from J, with 10 bases in between. CDR1 and CDR2 (germline): MNHEY, SMNVEV (reference sequence). CDR3 bases: TGTGCCAGCAGTTTTCAGGACTCTTACAATGAGCAGTTCTTC. It specifies CASSFQDSYNEQFF.

This chain uses TRBV7-9 with TRBJ1-1, with TRBD1 matching 9 bases. The CDR3 is made up of 17 amino acids. Germline lookup yields CDR1 SEHNR and CDR2 FQNEAQ (reference sequence). V gave up 4 bases and J gave up 4 bases; unmatched junction bases: 13. This CDR3 is CASSSPGTGRFLTEAFF. The DNA of the CDR3 is TGTGCCAGCAGCTCACCGGGGACAGGGCGGTTTCTCACTGAAGCTTTCTTT.

The chain uses TRBV7-6 and TRBJ2-1; D call uncertain. The V end was cut by 1 base, the J end by 7 bases, with 11 bases between. Per the germline V gene, CDR1 is SGHVS and CDR2 is FNYEAQ. This CDR3 contains 14 residues. This CDR3 reads CASSLGPTQNEQFF. CDR3 DNA: TGTGCCAGCAGCTTAGGTCCGACGCAGAATGAGCAGTTCTTC.

The CDR3 reads CASGKISGLLTDTQYF. CDR3 DNA sequence: TGTGCCAGCGGAAAAATTAGCGGTCTTCTCACAGATACGCAGTATTTT. The chain couples TRBV27 to TRBJ2-3; tentatively, D is TRBD2 (6 bases). CDR1 is MNHEY, CDR2 SMNVEV, per germline (reference sequence). With 8 bases removed from V and 2 bases from J, the gap between germline ends came to 20 bases. This CDR3 has 16 amino acids.

The V call is TRBV4-1, the J call TRBJ1-5; D ambiguous. Trimming removed 4 bases from V and 0 bases from J, with 13 bases in between. Germline V gene data show CDR1 as MGHRA and CDR2 as YSYEKL. The CDR3 sequence is 16 residues long. CDR3 amino acids: CASSPLPGYSNQPQHF. In nucleotides, the CDR3 is TGCGCCAGCAGCCCCCTACCCGGCTATAGCAATCAGCCCCAGCATTTT.

V gene TRBV9 combines with J gene TRBJ2-7; 15 positions match TRBD2. V gave up 5 bases and J gave up 6 bases; unmatched junction bases: 3. The germline V gene has CDR1 SGDLS and CDR2 YYNGEE. The CDR3 runs to 14 residues. The CDR3 loop reads CASSWGLAGGEQYF. Written as DNA, the CDR3 is TGTGCCAGCAGTTGGGGACTAGCGGGAGGCGAGCAGTACTTC.

This chain connects TRBV10-2 to TRBJ2-5; D is perhaps TRBD2 (7 bases). V was clipped by 0 bases and J by 5 bases, with 13 bases between them. The CDR3 is made up of 15 amino acids. Germline V gene lookup returns CDR1 WSHSY and CDR2 SAAADI. The CDR3 protein is CASSESGGGSETQYF. The CDR3 DNA sequence: TGCGCCAGCAGTGAGTCGGGAGGGGGTTCGGAGACCCAGTACTTC.

The genes are TRBV11-2 and TRBJ2-7, with D unresolved. The V gene lost 5 bases and the J gene lost 0 bases, with 17 bases spanning the gap. Germline CDR1 is SGHAT and CDR2 is FQNNGV. The CDR3 extends over 16 amino acids. CDR3 residues: CASSLHGTQSSYEQYF. CDR3 coding DNA: TGTGCCAGCAGCCTCCATGGCACACAAAGCTCCTACGAGCAGTACTTC.

The J gene is TRBJ2-2, the V gene TRBV4-1; D not certain. This CDR3 is 15 amino acids long. Germline V gene lookup returns CDR1 MGHRA and CDR2 YSYEKL. Trimming shortened V by 5 bases and J by 3 bases, and 13 bases separated the two germline ends. CDR3 in DNA: TGCGCCAGCAGCAGCCAATGGGCGGACACCGGGGAGCTGTTTTTT. Translated, it gives CASSSQWADTGELFF.

J is TRBJ2-5 and V is TRBV11-2, with unresolved D. The CDR3 covers 16 residues. Germline CDR1 reads SGHAT; CDR2 reads FQNNGV. V gave up 1 base and J gave up 4 bases, with 16 bases separating them. For the CDR3, the DNA is TGTGCCAGCAGCTTAGCCCAACGAGGAGTCCGAGAGACCCAGTACTTC. It specifies CASSLAQRGVRETQYF. Full variable domain (rest looked up from reference TRBV11-2 and TRBJ2-5): EAGVAQSPRYKIIEKRQSVAFWCNPISGHATLYWYQQILGQGPKLLIQFQNNGVVDDSQLPKDRFSAERLKGVDSTLKIQPAKLEDSAVYLCASSLAQRGVRETQYFGPGTRLLVL.

V gene TRBV11-3 combines with J gene TRBJ2-1; TRBD2 matches 8 bases. CDR3 length equals 18 residues. CDR1 and CDR2 from the germline V gene are SGHNT and YENEEA. V was pared by 4 bases and J by 0 bases, with 11 bases of the junction left unmatched. The chain's CDR3 is CASSSRTSGDISYNEQFF. The CDR3 DNA reads TGTGCCAGCAGCTCGCGCACTAGCGGAGATATCTCCTACAATGAGCAGTTCTTC.

The chain is built from TRBV21-1 and TRBJ2-1; the D call in the table, TRBD2, was not verified against the DNA. TRBV21-1 is labeled a pseudogene. The CDR3 runs to 16 residues. CDR3 region: CASSKAVTSGNNEQFF. DNA of the CDR3: TGTGCCAGCAGCAAAGCGGTCACTAGCGGGAACAATGAGCAGTTCTTC.

The J gene is TRBJ2-1, the V gene TRBV7-9; D is unclear. The germline V gene encodes CDR1 SEHNR and CDR2 FQNEAQ (reference sequence). Between the trimmed V and J ends, which lost 1 base and 4 bases, there was a span of 11 bases. CDR3 length equals 15 residues. The CDR3 nucleotides read TGTGCCAGCAGCTTAGACGGAAGCCTTTACAATGAGCAGTTCTTC. Translated: CASSLDGSLYNEQFF. The complete variable domain, with remaining parts taken from reference TRBV7-9 and TRBJ2-1, reads DTGVSQNPRHKITKRGQNVTFRCDPISEHNRLYWYRQTLGQGPEFLTYFQNEAQLEKSRLLSDRFSAERPKGSFSTLEIQRTEQGDSAMYLCASSLDGSLYNEQFFGPGTRLTVL.

This chain joins TRBV4-3 and TRBJ1-2, with no clear D. The CDR3 contains 18 residues. The V gene lost 1 base and the J gene lost 3 bases, with 21 bases spanning the gap. Germline lookup yields CDR1 LGHNA and CDR2 YSLEER. In DNA form, the CDR3 reads TGCGCCAGCAGCCAAGGACGCCTAACTCTGTCTCTCGACTATGGCTACACCTTC. As protein: CASSQGRLTLSLDYGYTF.

CDR3 bases: TGTGCCAGCTCACCGGCAGGACAGGGTATTATCGCTGAAGCTTTCTTT. Encoded protein: CASSPAGQGIIAEAFF. The chain links TRBV18 to TRBJ1-1; 8 nucleotides agree with TRBD1. The CDR3 extends over 16 amino acids. The V gene end was trimmed by 3 bases and the J gene end by 6 bases; junction bases not matched to a gene: 12. Germline lookup yields CDR1 KGHSH and CDR2 LQKENI.

This clone occurred once. The genes are TRBV2 and TRBJ1-1; TRBD1 is a possible D gene (6 bases). CDR3 length: 14 amino acids. Germline CDR1 reads SNHLY; CDR2 reads FYNNEI. Trimming removed 6 bases from V and 1 base from J, with 12 bases in between. In DNA form, the CDR3 reads TGTGCCAGCAGGGAGGGGGACACGAACACTGAAGCTTTCTTT. Translation: CASREGDTNTEAFF.

For the CDR3, the DNA is TGCAGCGTTCGGTTGGTAGCGGGAAGACCTTACAATGAGCAGTTCTTC. Translated, it gives CSVRLVAGRPYNEQFF. The genes are TRBV29-1 and TRBJ2-1, with 8 bases fitting TRBD2. This CDR3 spans 16 amino acids. Germline-derived CDR1 and CDR2 are SQVTM and ANQGSEA. The V segment lost 5 bases and the J segment 4 bases; nucleotides outside the gene matches: 13.

V usage is TRBV7-9 and J usage is TRBJ2-7, with 8 bases that match TRBD2. The V and J ends lost 3 bases and 6 bases, in that order; junction bases with no gene match: 7. This CDR3 is 14 amino acids long. The V gene's germline CDR1 is SEHNR and CDR2 FQNEAQ (reference sequence). CDR3 nucleotides: TGTGCCAGCAGCTTTGTAAGCGGGAGCATCGAGCAGTACTTC. Its protein product is CASSFVSGSIEQYF.